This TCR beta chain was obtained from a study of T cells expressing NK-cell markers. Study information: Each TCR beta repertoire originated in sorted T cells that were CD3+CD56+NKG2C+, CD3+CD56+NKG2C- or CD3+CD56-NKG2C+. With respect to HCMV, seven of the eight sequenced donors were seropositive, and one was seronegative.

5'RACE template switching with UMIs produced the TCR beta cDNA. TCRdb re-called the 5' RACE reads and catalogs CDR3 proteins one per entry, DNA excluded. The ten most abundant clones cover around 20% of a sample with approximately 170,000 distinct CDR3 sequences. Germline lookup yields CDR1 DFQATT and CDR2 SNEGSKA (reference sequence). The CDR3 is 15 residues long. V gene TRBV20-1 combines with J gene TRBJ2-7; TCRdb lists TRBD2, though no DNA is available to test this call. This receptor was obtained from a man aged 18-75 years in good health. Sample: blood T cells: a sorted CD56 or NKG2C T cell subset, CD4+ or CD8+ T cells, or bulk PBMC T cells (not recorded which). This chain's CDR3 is CSARDRGGAHYEQYF.